This T cell receptor beta chain was sequenced in a study of T cell repertoires in cytomegalovirus infection. Study context: Selection of CMV epitopes for the study included recently identified HLA-C-restricted and well-studied HLA-B-restricted ones. Public TCR beta signature analysis indicated the presence of both CMV infection and matching HLA type.

TCRdb redid the calling of the reads with MiXCR, one entry per CDR3 protein. There are fewer than 1,000,000 distinct CDR3 sequences in the sample; less than 40% occur only once, and over 12% lies in the top ten. Study outcomes and limitations: Of the TCR beta families, the public ones yielded a cumulative frequency that identified carriers of CMV plus the relevant HLA.

With 0 bases removed from V and 2 bases from J, the gap between germline ends came to 10 bases. There are 15 residues in the CDR3. The germline V gene encodes CDR1 LGHNA and CDR2 YSLEER. Comments on this clonotype: Its antigen is unidentified.

The chain links TRBV4-3 to TRBJ1-1; D not resolved. The material was cultured CD8+ T cells from PBMCs, obtained from culture after CMV antigen stimulation. The TCR was taken from a human donor in good health (CMV status not recorded). Some clones in this sample may be carry-over from other donors' samples. CDR3 DNA: TGCGCCAGCAGCCAAGAGAGAGGGCCAAACACTGAAGCTTTCTTT. It encodes CASSQERGPNTEAFF.